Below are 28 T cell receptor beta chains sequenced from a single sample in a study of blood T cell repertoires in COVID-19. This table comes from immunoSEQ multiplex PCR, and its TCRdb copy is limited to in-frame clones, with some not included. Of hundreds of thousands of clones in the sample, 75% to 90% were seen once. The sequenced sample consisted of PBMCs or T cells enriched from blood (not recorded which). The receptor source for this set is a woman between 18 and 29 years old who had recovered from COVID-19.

CDR3 region: CASSIQQGTVYGYTF. The CDR3 DNA reads TGTGCCAGCAGTATCCAACAGGGGACGGTCTATGGCTACACCTTC. J is TRBJ1-2 and V is TRBV28; 7 nucleotides align to TRBD1. Germline CDR1 reads MDHEN; CDR2 reads SYDVKM. CDR3 size: 15 residues. V trimming: 5 bases; J trimming: 4 bases; junction bases outside the gene matches: 10.

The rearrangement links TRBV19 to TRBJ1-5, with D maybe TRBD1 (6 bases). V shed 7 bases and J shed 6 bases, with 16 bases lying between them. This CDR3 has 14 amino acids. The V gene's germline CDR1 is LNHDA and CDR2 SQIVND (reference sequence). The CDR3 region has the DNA TGTGCCAGTAACCCCACAGGGTTCCGTCAGCCCCAGCATTTT. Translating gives CASNPTGFRQPQHF.

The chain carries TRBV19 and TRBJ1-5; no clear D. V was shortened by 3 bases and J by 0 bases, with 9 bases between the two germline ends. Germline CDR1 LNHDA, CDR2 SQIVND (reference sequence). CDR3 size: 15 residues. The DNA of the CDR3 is TGTGCCAGTAGTATGGGTGGACTTAGCAATCAGCCCCAGCATTTT. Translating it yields CASSMGGLSNQPQHF.

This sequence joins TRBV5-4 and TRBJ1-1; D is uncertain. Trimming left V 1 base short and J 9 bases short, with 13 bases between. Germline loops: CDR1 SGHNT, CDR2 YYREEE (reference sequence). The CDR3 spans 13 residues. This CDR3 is CASSLTEGDQAFF. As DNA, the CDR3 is TGTGCCAGCAGCTTGACTGAGGGAGATCAAGCTTTCTTT. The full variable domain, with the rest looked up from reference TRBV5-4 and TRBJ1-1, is ETGVTQSPTHLIKTRGQQVTLRCSSQSGHNTVSWYQQALGQGPQFIFQYYREEENGRGNFPPRFSGLQFPNYSSELNVNALELDDSALYLCASSLTEGDQAFFGQGTRLTVV.

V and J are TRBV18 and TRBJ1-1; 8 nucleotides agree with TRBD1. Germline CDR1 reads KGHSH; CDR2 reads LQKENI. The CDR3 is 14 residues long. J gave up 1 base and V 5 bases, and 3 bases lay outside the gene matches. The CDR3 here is CASSYTGGNTEAFF. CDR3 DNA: TGTGCCAGCTCATATACAGGGGGGAACACTGAAGCTTTCTTT.

CDR3 amino acids: CASSLEFSGETQYF. The DNA for the CDR3 is TGTGCCAGCTCCCTTGAATTTAGCGGGGAGACCCAGTACTTC. The genes are TRBV18 and TRBJ2-5; 7 bases are a match to TRBD2. This CDR3 is 14 amino acids long. The J segment lost 5 bases and the V segment lost 6 bases, leaving 9 bases of the junction unmatched. The V gene's germline CDR1 is KGHSH and CDR2 LQKENI.

The CDR3 here is CAIMGTGDRETQYF. The CDR3 DNA reads TGTGCCATCATGGGGACAGGGGACCGGGAGACCCAGTACTTC. The genes are TRBV10-3 and TRBJ2-5; 10 bases fit TRBD1. Germline-derived CDR1 and CDR2 are ENHRY and SYGVKD. V dropped 7 bases and J dropped 5; count of bases not matched to a gene: 7. The CDR3 contains 14 residues.

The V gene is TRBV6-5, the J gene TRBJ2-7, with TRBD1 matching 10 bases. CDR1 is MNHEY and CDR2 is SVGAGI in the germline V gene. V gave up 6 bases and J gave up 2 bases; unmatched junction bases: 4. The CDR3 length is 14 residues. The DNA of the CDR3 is TGTGCCAGCAGGGGCGGGACAGGGGCCTACGAGCAGTACTTC. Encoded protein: CASRGGTGAYEQYF.

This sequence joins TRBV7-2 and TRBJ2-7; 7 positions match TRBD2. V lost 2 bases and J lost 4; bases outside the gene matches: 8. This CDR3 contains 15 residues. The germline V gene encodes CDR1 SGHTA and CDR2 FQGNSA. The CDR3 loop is CASSLSGLAEYEQYF. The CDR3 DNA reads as TGTGCCAGCAGCTTAAGCGGGCTAGCGGAGTACGAGCAGTACTTC.

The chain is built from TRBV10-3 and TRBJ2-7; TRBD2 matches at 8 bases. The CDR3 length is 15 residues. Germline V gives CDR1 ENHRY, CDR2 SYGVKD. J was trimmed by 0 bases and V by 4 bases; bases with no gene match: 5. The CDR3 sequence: CAISGVAGTSYEQYF. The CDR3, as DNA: TGTGCCATCAGTGGAGTAGCGGGGACCTCCTACGAGCAGTACTTC.

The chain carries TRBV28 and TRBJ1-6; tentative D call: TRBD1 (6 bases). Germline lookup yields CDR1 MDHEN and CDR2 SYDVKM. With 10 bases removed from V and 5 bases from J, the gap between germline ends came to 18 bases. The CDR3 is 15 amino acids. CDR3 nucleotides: TGTGCCACCCAGGACAGCCCACTCAATAATTCACCCCTCCACTTT. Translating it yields CATQDSPLNNSPLHF.

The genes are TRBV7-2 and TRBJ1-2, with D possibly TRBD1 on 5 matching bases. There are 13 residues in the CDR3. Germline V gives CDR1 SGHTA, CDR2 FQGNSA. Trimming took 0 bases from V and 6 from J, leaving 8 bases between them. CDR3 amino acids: CASSLAPGDGYTF. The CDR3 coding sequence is TGTGCCAGCAGCTTAGCCCCGGGGGATGGCTACACCTTC.

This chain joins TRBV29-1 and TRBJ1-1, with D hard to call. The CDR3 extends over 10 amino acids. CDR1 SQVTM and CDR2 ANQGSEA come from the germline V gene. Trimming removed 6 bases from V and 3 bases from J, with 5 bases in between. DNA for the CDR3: TGCAGCGTCTTAGACACTGAAGCTTTCTTT. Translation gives CSVLDTEAFF.

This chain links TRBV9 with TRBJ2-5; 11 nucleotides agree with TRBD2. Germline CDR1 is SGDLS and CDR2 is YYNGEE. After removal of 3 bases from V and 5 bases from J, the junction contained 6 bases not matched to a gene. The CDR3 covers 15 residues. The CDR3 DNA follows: TGTGCCAGCAGCGGTTCCTTAGCGGGGGGGGAGACCCAGTACTTC. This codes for CASSGSLAGGETQYF.

In DNA, the CDR3 is TGTGCCACCAGTGCCACCGGAGGAACCCCGACGGGCAACGAGCAGTACTTC. Encoded protein: CATSATGGTPTGNEQYF. The chain couples TRBV24-1 to TRBJ2-7; maybe TRBD2 (5 bases). V shed 5 bases and J shed 5 bases, with 24 bases lying between them. The CDR3 is 17 amino acids. Germline V gene sequence: CDR1 KGHDR, CDR2 SFDVKD.

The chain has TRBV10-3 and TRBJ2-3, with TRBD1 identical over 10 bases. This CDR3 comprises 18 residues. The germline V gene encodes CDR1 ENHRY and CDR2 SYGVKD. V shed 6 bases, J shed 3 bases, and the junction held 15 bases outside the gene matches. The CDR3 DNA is TGTGCCATCAGACGACAGGGGGCTGGCCTGGCAGAAACAGATACGCAGTATTTT. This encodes CAIRRQGAGLAETDTQYF.

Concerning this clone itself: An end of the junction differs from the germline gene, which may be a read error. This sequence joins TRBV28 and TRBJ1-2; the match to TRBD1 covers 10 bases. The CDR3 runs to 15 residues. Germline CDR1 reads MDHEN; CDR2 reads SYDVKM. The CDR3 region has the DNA TGTGCCAGCAGTGTCCCGGGACAGGGGTACTACGGCTACACCTTC. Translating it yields CASSVPGQGYYGYTF.

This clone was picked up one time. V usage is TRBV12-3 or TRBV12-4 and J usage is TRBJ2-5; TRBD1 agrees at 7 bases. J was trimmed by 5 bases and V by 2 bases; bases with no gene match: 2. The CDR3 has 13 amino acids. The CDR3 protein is CASSLTGVETQYF. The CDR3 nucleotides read TGTGCCAGCAGTTTAACAGGGGTGGAGACCCAGTACTTC.

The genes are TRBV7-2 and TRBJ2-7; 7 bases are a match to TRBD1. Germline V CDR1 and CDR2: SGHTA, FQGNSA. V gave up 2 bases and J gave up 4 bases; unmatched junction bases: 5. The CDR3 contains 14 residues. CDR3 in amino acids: CASSLMDRLYEQYF. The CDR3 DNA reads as TGTGCCAGCAGCTTAATGGACAGGCTTTACGAGCAGTACTTC.

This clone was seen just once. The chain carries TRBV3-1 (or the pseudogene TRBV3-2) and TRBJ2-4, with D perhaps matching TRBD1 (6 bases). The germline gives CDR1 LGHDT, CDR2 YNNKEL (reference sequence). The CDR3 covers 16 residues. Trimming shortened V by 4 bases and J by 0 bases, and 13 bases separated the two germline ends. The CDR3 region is CASSRTDSLAKNIQYF. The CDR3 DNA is TGTGCCAGCAGCCGGACAGATTCCCTAGCCAAAAACATTCAGTACTTC.

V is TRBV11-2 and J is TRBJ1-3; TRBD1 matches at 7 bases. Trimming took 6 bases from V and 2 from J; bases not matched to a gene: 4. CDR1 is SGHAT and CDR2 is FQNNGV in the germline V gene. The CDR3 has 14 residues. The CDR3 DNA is TGTGCCAGCAGTTCCACAGGGGCTGGAAACACCATATATTTT. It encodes CASSSTGAGNTIYF.

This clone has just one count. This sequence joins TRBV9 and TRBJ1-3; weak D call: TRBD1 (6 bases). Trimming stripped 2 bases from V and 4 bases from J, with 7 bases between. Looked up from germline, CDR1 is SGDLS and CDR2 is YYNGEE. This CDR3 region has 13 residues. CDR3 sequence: CASSVDRGNTIYF. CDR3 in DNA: TGTGCCAGCAGCGTGGACAGAGGAAACACCATATATTTT. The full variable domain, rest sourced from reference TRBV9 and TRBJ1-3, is DSGVTQTPKHLITATGQRVTLRCSPRSGDLSVYWYQQSLDQGLQFLIQYYNGEERAKGNILERFSAQQFPDLHSELNLSSLELGDSALYFCASSVDRGNTIYFGEGSWLTVV.

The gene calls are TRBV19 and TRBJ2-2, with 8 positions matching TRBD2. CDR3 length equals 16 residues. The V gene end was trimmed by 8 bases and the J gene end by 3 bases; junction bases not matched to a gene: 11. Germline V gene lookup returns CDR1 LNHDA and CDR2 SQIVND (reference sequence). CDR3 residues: CASGKSGGLDTGELFF. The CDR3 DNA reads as TGTGCCAGTGGAAAAAGCGGGGGCCTAGACACCGGGGAGCTGTTTTTT.

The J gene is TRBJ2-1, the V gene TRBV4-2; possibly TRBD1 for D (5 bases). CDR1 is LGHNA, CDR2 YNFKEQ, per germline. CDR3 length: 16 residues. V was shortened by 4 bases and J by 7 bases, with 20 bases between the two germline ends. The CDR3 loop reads CASSPDSGRIENEQFF. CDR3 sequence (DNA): TGTGCCAGCAGCCCTGATTCAGGGCGGATCGAGAATGAGCAGTTCTTC.

CDR3 loop: CSVKGQGDRGYTF. CDR3 DNA: TGCAGCGTTAAAGGACAGGGAGATCGTGGCTACACCTTC. The gene calls are TRBV29-1 and TRBJ1-2, with 8 bases matching TRBD1. V lost 5 bases and J lost 7; bases outside the gene matches: 9. The CDR3 sequence is 13 residues long. The germline V gene has CDR1 SQVTM and CDR2 ANQGSEA. Based on the CDR3 plus reference TRBV29-1 and TRBJ1-2, the full variable domain is SAVISQKPSRDICQRGTSLTIQCQVDSQVTMMFWYRQQPGQSLTLIATANQGSEATYESGFVIDKFPISRPNLTFSTLTVSNMSPEDSSIYLCSVKGQGDRGYTFGSGTRLTVV.

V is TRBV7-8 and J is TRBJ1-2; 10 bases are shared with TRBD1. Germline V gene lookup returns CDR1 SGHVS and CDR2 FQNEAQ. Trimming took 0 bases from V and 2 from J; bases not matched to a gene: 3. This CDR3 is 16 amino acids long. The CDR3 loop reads CASSLAGTGVNYGYTF. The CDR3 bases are TGTGCCAGCAGCTTAGCGGGGACAGGGGTAAACTATGGCTACACCTTC.

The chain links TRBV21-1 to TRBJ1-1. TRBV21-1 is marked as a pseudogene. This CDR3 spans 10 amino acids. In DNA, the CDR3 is TGTGCCAGCAGCTTGGGGGGAGCTTTCTTT. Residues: CASSLGGAFF.

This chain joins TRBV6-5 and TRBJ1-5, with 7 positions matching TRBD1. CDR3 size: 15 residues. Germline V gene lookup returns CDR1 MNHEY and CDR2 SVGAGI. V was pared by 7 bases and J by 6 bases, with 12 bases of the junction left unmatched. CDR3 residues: CASNPIGGVAQPQHF. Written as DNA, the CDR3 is TGTGCCAGCAACCCCATAGGGGGCGTTGCTCAGCCCCAGCATTTT.